The rows below give T cell receptor beta chains drawn from one sample of a study of blood T cell repertoires in COVID-19. The method was immunoSEQ multiplex PCR; TCRdb's version includes in-frame clones alone and lacks a portion of them. The repertoire holds about 81,000 clones, with almost 90% as singletons. The sample comprised peripheral blood. The receptors shown here come from a woman of 80 years or more with acute or convalescent COVID-19. CDR3s include the opening cysteine and the closing phenylalanine or tryptophan. A D gene is named only where the DNA matches it firmly. Expanded clones get a size class; other rows say once, few or many, or leave the size out.

TRBD1 TRBJ1-2 NA TRBV5-4 CASSRRSVQGGGYTF TGTGCCAGCAGCCGAAGATCCGTGCAGGGGGGTGGCTACACCTTC
TRBD2 TRBJ2-3 NA TRBV20-1 CSAMQAGESYF TGCAGTGCTATGCAAGCGGGAGAATCCTATTTT
NA TRBJ1-5 NA TRBV7-2 CASSANSQNQPQHF TGTGCCAGCAGCGCGAACAGCCAAAATCAGCCCCAGCATTTT
NA TRBJ2-7 NA TRBV2 CASSEAGGGEQYF TGTGCCAGCAGTGAAGCGGGGGGAGGCGAGCAGTACTTC
NA TRBJ1-5 NA TRBV28 CASKLTGNQPQHF TGTGCCAGCAAATTGACAGGTAATCAGCCCCAGCATTTT
NA TRBJ1-6 NA TRBV5-1 CASSPSSRLDNSPLHF TGCGCCAGCAGCCCCAGCTCGAGACTGGATAATTCACCCCTCCACTTT
NA TRBJ1-6 once TRBV18 CASSLSGGLNSPLHF TGTGCCAGCTCACTATCCGGGGGTTTGAATTCACCCCTCCACTTT
TRBD1 TRBJ2-6 NA TRBV5-1 CASSPPGTGVGANVLTF TGCGCCAGCAGCCCTCCCGGGACAGGGGTTGGGGCCAACGTCCTGACTTTC
TRBD1 TRBJ1-2 NA TRBV7-8 CASSLGYRGKFRGYTF TGTGCCAGCAGCTTAGGGTACAGGGGAAAGTTTCGCGGCTACACCTTC
NA TRBJ2-1 NA TRBV7-8 CASSLIGKSGAEQFF TGTGCCAGCAGCTTAATCGGAAAAAGCGGAGCTGAGCAGTTCTTC
NA TRBJ2-5 NA TRBV7-2 CASSFNTGETQYF TGTGCCAGCAGCTTCAACACGGGTGAGACCCAGTACTTC
NA TRBJ1-1 NA TRBV4-1 CASSPLESRNTEAFF TGCGCCAGCAGCCCCCTGGAATCTAGGAACACTGAAGCTTTCTTT
TRBD2 TRBJ2-3 NA TRBV2 CASSDRGGGSTDTQYF TGTGCCAGCAGTGATCGTGGCGGGGGGAGCACAGATACGCAGTATTTT
NA TRBJ1-2 NA TRBV28 CASSFRSDRSYGYTF TGTGCCAGCAGTTTTCGCTCCGACAGGAGCTATGGCTACACCTTC
NA TRBJ2-7 NA TRBV29-1 CSVTVASSYEQYF TGCAGCGTGACAGTTGCGAGCTCCTACGAGCAGTACTTC
NA TRBJ2-5 NA TRBV5-4 CASSLGAGETQYF TGTGCCAGCAGCCTGGGGGCGGGTGAGACCCAGTACTTC
TRBD2 TRBJ2-7 NA TRBV6-2/TRBV6-3 CASSYEASGQYEQYF TGTGCCAGCAGTTACGAGGCTAGCGGGCAGTACGAGCAGTACTTC
TRBD1 TRBJ1-2 NA TRBV2 CASSGTGDYYGYTF TGTGCCAGCAGTGGGACAGGGGATTACTATGGCTACACCTTC
TRBD1 TRBJ2-7 NA TRBV5-6 CASSPGTGFTYEQYF TGTGCCAGCAGCCCGGGGACAGGGTTTACCTACGAGCAGTACTTC
NA TRBJ1-1 once TRBV5-1 CASSPGLYTEAFF TGCGCCAGCAGTCCGGGACTTTACACTGAAGCTTTCTTT
TRBD1 TRBJ1-2 NA TRBV5-1 CASSPRWTGDYGYTF TGCGCCAGCAGCCCACGCTGGACAGGGGACTATGGCTACACCTTC
NA TRBJ2-2 NA TRBV2 CASSRTPGHNTGELFF TGTGCCAGCAGTCGGACCCCGGGACACAACACCGGGGAGCTGTTTTTT
TRBD1 TRBJ1-2 NA TRBV5-6 CASSYDRANYGYTF TGTGCCAGCAGCTACGACAGGGCTAACTATGGCTACACCTTC
NA TRBJ2-3 NA TRBV28 CATKSGSTDTQYF TGTGCCACCAAAAGCGGAAGCACAGATACGCAGTATTTT
NA TRBJ2-4 NA TRBV18 CASSPRLGGNIQYF TGTGCCAGCTCACCTAGATTAGGAGGCAACATTCAGTACTTC
NA TRBJ2-5 NA TRBV6-6 CASSYRGEASEDF TGTGCCAGCAGTTACAGGGGTGAGGCTAGCGAGGACTTC
TRBD2 TRBJ2-3 NA TRBV5-6 CASSLLAGSTDTQYF TGTGCCAGCAGCCTCCTAGCGGGCTCCACAGATACGCAGTATTTT
NA TRBJ1-3 NA TRBV7-2 CASSLSAGGNTIYF TGTGCCAGCAGCTTATCTGCAGGGGGAAACACCATATATTTT
NA TRBJ1-2 NA TRBV2 CASALGAYGYTF TGTGCCAGCGCATTGGGGGCCTATGGCTACACCTTC
TRBD2 TRBJ2-5 NA TRBV5-1 CASSSRTSGSAGETQYF TGCGCCAGCAGCTCCCGGACTAGCGGGAGTGCCGGGGAGACCCAGTACTTC
TRBD2 TRBJ2-5 NA TRBV6-2/TRBV6-3 CASSQPAGGPQETQYF TGTGCCAGCAGCCAACCCGCGGGGGGACCCCAAGAGACCCAGTACTTC
TRBD2 TRBJ2-7 NA TRBV7-2 CASSLDGGSWQYF TGTGCCAGCAGCTTAGACGGCGGGAGTTGGCAGTACTTC
NA TRBJ1-6 NA TRBV19 CASSPGRGYNSPLHF TGTGCCAGTAGCCCGGGGAGGGGCTATAATTCACCCCTCCACTTT
NA TRBJ2-2 NA TRBV6-2/TRBV6-3 CASSQGNTGELFF TGTGCCAGCAGTCAGGGGAACACCGGGGAGCTGTTTTTT
TRBD2 TRBJ2-1 NA TRBV11-2 CASSFGLAGLYNEQFF TGTGCCAGCAGCTTTGGACTAGCGGGCCTCTACAATGAGCAGTTCTTC
TRBD1 TRBJ1-5 NA TRBV11-2 CASSLRGQGVNWNQPQHF TGTGCCAGCAGCTTAAGGGGTCAGGGGGTGAATTGGAATCAGCCCCAGCATTTT
NA TRBJ2-3 NA TRBV19 CASSIGRGTSTDTQYF TGTGCCAGTAGTATTGGGAGGGGGACTAGCACAGATACGCAGTATTTT
NA TRBJ1-1 NA TRBV27 CASSLTGNTEAFF TGTGCCAGCAGTCTTACAGGGAACACTGAAGCTTTCTTT
NA TRBJ1-2 NA TRBV12-3/TRBV12-4 CASSLKQGDGYTF TGTGCCAGCAGTTTAAAACAGGGAGATGGCTACACCTTC
TRBD1 TRBJ1-2 NA TRBV5-1 CASSGGQGRNYGYTF TGCGCCAGCAGCGGGGGACAGGGCCGTAACTATGGCTACACCTTC